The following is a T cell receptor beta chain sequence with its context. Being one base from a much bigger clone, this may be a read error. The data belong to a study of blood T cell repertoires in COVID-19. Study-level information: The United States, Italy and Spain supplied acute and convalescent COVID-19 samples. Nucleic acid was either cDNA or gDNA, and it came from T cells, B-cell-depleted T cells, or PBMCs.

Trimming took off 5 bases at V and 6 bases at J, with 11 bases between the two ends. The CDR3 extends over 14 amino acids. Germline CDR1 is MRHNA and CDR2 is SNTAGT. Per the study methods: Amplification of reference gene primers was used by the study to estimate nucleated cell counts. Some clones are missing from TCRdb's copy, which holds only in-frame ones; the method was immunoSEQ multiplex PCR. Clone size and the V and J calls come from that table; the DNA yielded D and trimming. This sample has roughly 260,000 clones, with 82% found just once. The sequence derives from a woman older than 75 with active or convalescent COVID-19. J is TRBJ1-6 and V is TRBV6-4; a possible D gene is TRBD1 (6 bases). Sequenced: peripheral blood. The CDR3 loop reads CASSLGHGNSPLHF. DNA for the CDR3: TGTGCCAGCAGTTTGGGACACGGTAATTCACCCCTCCACTTT.